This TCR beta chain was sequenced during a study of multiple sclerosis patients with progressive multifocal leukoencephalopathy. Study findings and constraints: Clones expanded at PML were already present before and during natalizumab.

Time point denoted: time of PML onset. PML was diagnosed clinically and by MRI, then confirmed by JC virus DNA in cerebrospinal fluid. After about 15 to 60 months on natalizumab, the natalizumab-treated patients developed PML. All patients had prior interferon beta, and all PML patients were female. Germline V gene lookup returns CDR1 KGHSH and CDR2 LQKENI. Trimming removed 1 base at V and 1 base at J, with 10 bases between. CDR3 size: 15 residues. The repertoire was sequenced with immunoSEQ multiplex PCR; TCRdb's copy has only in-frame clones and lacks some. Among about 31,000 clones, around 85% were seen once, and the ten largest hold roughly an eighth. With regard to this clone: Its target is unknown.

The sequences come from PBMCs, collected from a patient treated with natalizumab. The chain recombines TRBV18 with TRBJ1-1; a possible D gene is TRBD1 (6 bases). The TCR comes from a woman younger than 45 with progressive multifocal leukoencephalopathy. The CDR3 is CASSPRGGSNTEAFF. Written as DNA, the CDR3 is TGTGCCAGCTCACCACGAGGGGGATCGAACACTGAAGCTTTCTTT.